This T cell receptor (beta chain) appears in the sequencing data of a study of shared clonotypes between healthy human individuals. Study conclusions and caveats: The represented genetic and exposure-history diversity was limited by the small number of donors.

The material for each subset, its genomic DNA, was split evenly across several immunoSEQ plates. Sequencing was performed with immunoSEQ multiplex PCR; in TCRdb, only in-frame clones are kept and a portion is missing. The data contain roughly 500,000 clones, about 85% of them singletons. Points on this clone: Its specificity is not known.

This CDR3 has 16 residues. The material sequenced was PBMCs. The sequence came from a middle-aged woman in good health. Some clones in this sample may be carry-over from other donors' samples. The chain employs TRBV21-1 and TRBJ2-7; TRBD1 is taken as the D call from the table, unchecked against the DNA. TRBV21-1 is designated a pseudogene. The DNA of the CDR3 is TGTGCCAGCTTGGGACAGGTTGAACCAGAAACCTACGAGCAGTACTTC. Translating it yields CASLGQVEPETYEQYF.